The 32 T cell receptor beta chains in this list originate from one sample, sequenced in a study of T cell repertoires in aging, cancer and after chemotherapy. A mixed TRB-A/B primer pool amplified rearranged TRB by multiplex touch-down PCR. TCRdb independently ran MiXCR on the multiplex PCR reads; one entry per CDR3 protein. The sample includes some 20,000 distinct CDR3 sequences, roughly 35% of them seen just once. TCR beta rearrangements were amplified from peripheral blood genomic DNA. Sample: blood. These receptors all come from a human donor with a solid tumor.

This chain links TRBV29-1 with TRBJ1-1; maybe TRBD1 (6 bases). Germline-derived CDR1 and CDR2 are SQVTM and ANQGSEA. Trimming cost V 4 bases and J 3 bases, with 12 bases left between them. This CDR3 is 13 amino acids long. The CDR3 here is CSVAGQGYTEAFF. CDR3 sequence (DNA): TGCAGCGTTGCGGGTCAGGGGTACACTGAAGCTTTCTTT.

This chain links TRBV6-1 with TRBJ2-7; a possible D gene is TRBD2 (6 bases). Trimming left V 10 bases short and J 1 base short, with 17 bases between. The CDR3 contains 14 residues. Germline V CDR1 and CDR2: MNHNS, SASEGT. CDR3 loop: CATRREGRSYEQYF. The CDR3 coding sequence is TGTGCCACCCGGCGGGAAGGCCGTTCCTACGAGCAGTACTTC.

Only a few counts were recorded for this clonotype. V usage is TRBV30 and J usage is TRBJ2-2, with TRBD2 as a possible D gene (6 bases). Per the germline V gene, CDR1 is GTSNPN and CDR2 is SVGIG (reference sequence). This CDR3 has 13 amino acids. V gave up 5 bases and J gave up 5 bases, with 12 bases separating them. CDR3 nucleotides: TGTGCCTGGGACCGGGGGAGTACCGGGGAGCTGTTTTTT. Translation gives CAWDRGSTGELFF. The whole variable domain, remainder taken from reference TRBV30 and TRBJ2-2, is SQTIHQWPATLVQPVGSPLSLECTVEGTSNPNLYWYRQAAGRGLQLLFYSVGIGQISSEVPQNLSASRPQDRQFILSSKKLLLSDSGFYLCAWDRGSTGELFFGEGSRLTVL.

The V gene is TRBV30, the J gene TRBJ1-2; weak D call: TRBD1 (6 bases). Trimming left V 6 bases short and J 9 bases short, with 14 bases between. The CDR3 contains 11 residues. Germline CDR1 and CDR2: GTSNPN and SVGIG (reference sequence). The CDR3 DNA follows: TGTGCCTGCCCACAGGGATTGCGCTACACCTTC. This translates into CACPQGLRYTF.

The chain uses TRBV27 and TRBJ2-3; no reliable D call. Trimming shortened V by 7 bases and J by 3 bases, and 17 bases separated the two germline ends. The CDR3 is 15 amino acids. The germline V gene has CDR1 MNHEY and CDR2 SMNVEV (reference sequence). In DNA form, the CDR3 reads TGTGCCAGCACCTCCGGCGGCAAATGGACAGATACGCAGTATTTT. This sequence encodes CASTSGGKWTDTQYF.

Relative to its sample, this clonotype is medium-sized (0.01 to 0.1%). The V gene is TRBV29-1, the J gene TRBJ2-7; 8 bases line up with TRBD2. The V gene's germline CDR1 is SQVTM and CDR2 ANQGSEA. This CDR3 region has 11 residues. After removal of 5 bases from V and 7 bases from J, the junction contained 4 bases not matched to a gene. The CDR3, as DNA: TGCAGCGTTCGACTAGCGAGAGAGCAGTACTTC. It translates to CSVRLAREQYF.

The chain combines TRBV6-6 with TRBJ2-5, with D uncertain. Trimming stripped 3 bases from V and 0 bases from J, with 8 bases between. The CDR3 has 14 residues. The germline CDR1 and CDR2 sequences are MNHNY and SVGAGI (reference sequence). The DNA of the CDR3 is TGTGCCAGCAGTTATTTGCTAGACCAAGAGACCCAGTACTTC. Its translation is CASSYLLDQETQYF.

This chain joins TRBV18 and TRBJ1-6; 7 nucleotides agree with TRBD1. Germline-derived CDR1 and CDR2 are KGHSH and LQKENI. This CDR3 has 17 residues. The ends lost 4 bases at V and 4 bases at J; junction bases unmatched: 10. The CDR3 region has the DNA TGTGCCAGCTCACTCGGGACAGTCAAGAGTTATAATTCACCCCTCCACTTT. Its translation: CASSLGTVKSYNSPLHF.

This clonotype was seen a few times. The CDR3 nucleotides read TGTGCCACCAGTGATTTGGCCGGAGCCACCGGGGAGCTGTTTTTT. This codes for CATSDLAGATGELFF. The chain is built from TRBV24-1 and TRBJ2-2; no clear D gene. The CDR3 is 15 amino acids. From germline, CDR1 is KGHDR and CDR2 SFDVKD. V gave up 0 bases and J gave up 4 bases, with 8 bases separating them.

This clonotype was detected a few times. The chain has TRBV30 and TRBJ2-3; TRBD1 aligns across 9 bases. The V and J ends lost 7 bases and 6 bases, in that order; junction bases with no gene match: 2. There are 11 residues in the CDR3. Germline V lookup: CDR1 GTSNPN, CDR2 SVGIG (reference sequence). DNA for the CDR3: TGTGCCTATGACAGGGGGGATACGCAGTATTTT. This encodes CAYDRGDTQYF.

This clonotype has just one count. The chain uses TRBV24-1 and TRBJ2-3; a weak D match, TRBD1 (5 bases). Germline CDR1 reads KGHDR; CDR2 reads SFDVKD. The germline V and J ends were trimmed by 4 bases and 1 base, with 11 bases remaining between them. The CDR3 spans 15 residues. This CDR3 reads CATSERSGRTDTQYF. The CDR3 DNA follows: TGTGCCACCAGTGAGCGTTCAGGGCGCACAGATACGCAGTATTTT.

In this sample, this clonotype turned up a few times. The chain joins TRBV20-1 to TRBJ2-1; 7 bases line up with TRBD2. Germline CDR1 DFQATT, CDR2 SNEGSKA (reference sequence). V lost 2 bases and J lost 0; bases outside the gene matches: 4. The length of the CDR3 is 15 residues. CDR3 in DNA: TGCAGTGCTAGATTGCGGGGGAGCTCCTACAATGAGCAGTTCTTC. Protein sequence: CSARLRGSSYNEQFF.

The genes are TRBV28 and TRBJ2-7; D gene uncertain. The V gene's germline CDR1 is MDHEN and CDR2 SYDVKM. This CDR3 contains 13 residues. V lost 2 bases and J 5 bases, leaving 10 bases between the germline ends. This CDR3 is CASSLDPVHEQYF. For the CDR3, the DNA is TGTGCCAGCAGTTTAGACCCGGTCCACGAGCAGTACTTC. The full variable domain, rest sourced from reference TRBV28 and TRBJ2-7, is DVKVTQSSRYLVKRTGEKVFLECVQDMDHENMFWYRQDPGLGLRLIYFSYDVKMKEKGDIPEGYSVSREKKERFSLILESASTNQTSMYLCASSLDPVHEQYFGPGTRLTVT.

The CDR3, as DNA: TGTGCCAGCAGTTGGACTAGCGGGAGCTACGAGCAGTACTTC. Protein product: CASSWTSGSYEQYF. The genes are TRBV6-6 and TRBJ2-7; 13 bases are shared with TRBD2. The ends lost 4 bases at V and 3 bases at J; junction bases unmatched: 0. There are 14 residues in the CDR3. Germline V CDR1 and CDR2: MNHNY, SVGAGI (reference sequence).

The gene calls are TRBV6-5 and TRBJ1-3; perhaps TRBD1 as D (6 bases). The CDR3 totals 18 residues. V lost 5 bases to trimming and J lost 0 bases, with 20 bases between them. The germline V gene has CDR1 MNHEY and CDR2 SVGAGI. In DNA form, the CDR3 reads TGTGCCAGCAGTCGGGGGACACACAAGTTCTCCTCTGGAAACACCATATATTTT. It is translated as CASSRGTHKFSSGNTIYF.

This clonotype appeared a few times. J is TRBJ2-7 and V is TRBV27; D is unclear. Per germline, CDR1 MNHEY and CDR2 SMNVEV (reference sequence). V lost 0 bases and J 4 bases, leaving 10 bases between the germline ends. The CDR3 length is 14 residues. The CDR3 region is CASSLSITRYEQYF. CDR3 nucleotide sequence: TGTGCCAGCAGTTTATCGATAACCAGGTACGAGCAGTACTTC.

The chain couples TRBV7-2 to TRBJ2-2; the D call may be TRBD1 or TRBD2 (5 bases each). Looked up from germline, CDR1 is SGHTA and CDR2 is FQGNSA. V lost 5 bases, J lost 3 bases, and 16 bases lay in between. The CDR3 sequence is 16 residues long. The chain's CDR3 is CASSHYYGDDTGELFF. The CDR3 DNA is TGTGCCAGCAGCCACTACTACGGGGACGACACCGGGGAGCTGTTTTTT.

A single count supports this clonotype. The V and J genes are TRBV10-1 and TRBJ2-7; D tentatively reads TRBD1 or TRBD2 (5 bases each). V lost 8 bases, J lost 7 bases, and 15 bases lay in between. The germline CDR1 and CDR2 sequences are WNHNN and SYGVQD (reference sequence). The CDR3 is made up of 12 amino acids. The CDR3 DNA follows: TGCGCCAGCGCAGGGCCGGGATTGGAGCAGTACTTC. Its translation is CASAGPGLEQYF.

This clonotype has only one observation. The chain employs TRBV15 and TRBJ2-4; D remains unclear. The CDR3 is made up of 13 amino acids. The V and J ends lost 5 bases and 15 bases respectively, with 20 bases between them. CDR1 and CDR2 (germline): LNHNV, YYDKDF (reference sequence). CDR3 sequence reads: CATSGRERLHLYF. CDR3 DNA sequence: TGTGCCACCAGCGGCCGTGAACGGCTTCATTTGTACTTC.

The V call is TRBV15, the J call TRBJ2-1; D is unresolved. This CDR3 comprises 12 residues. Trimming shortened V by 7 bases and J by 0 bases, and 4 bases separated the two germline ends. CDR1 is LNHNV, CDR2 YYDKDF, per germline (reference sequence). CDR3 DNA sequence: TGTGCCACCACCAGCTCCTACAATGAGCAGTTCTTC. Translated: CATTSSYNEQFF.

This chain links TRBV10-3 with TRBJ2-1; unclear D gene. CDR3 length equals 16 residues. CDR1 is ENHRY, CDR2 SYGVKD, per germline. V lost 10 bases and J lost 6, with 25 bases in between. The chain's CDR3 is CASSSVGTSWGNEQFF. The DNA for the CDR3 is TGTGCCAGCAGCTCAGTGGGTACCTCCTGGGGCAATGAGCAGTTCTTC.

The gene calls are TRBV18 and TRBJ2-6; no clear D. V was clipped by 3 bases and J by 4 bases, with 1 base between them. The germline CDR1 and CDR2 sequences are KGHSH and LQKENI. There are 12 residues in the CDR3. The CDR3 loop is CASSPGANVLTF. CDR3 DNA sequence: TGTGCCAGCTCACCGGGGGCCAACGTCCTGACTTTC.

V usage is TRBV30 and J usage is TRBJ1-1; no clear D gene. This CDR3 has 13 amino acids. Deletions cut 0 bases from V and 9 bases from J, with 14 bases between. Germline V gene data show CDR1 as GTSNPN and CDR2 as SVGIG (reference sequence). The CDR3 nucleotides are TGTGCCTGGAGTGTCTCTCGCCCTGGGAAAGCTTTCTTT. It encodes CAWSVSRPGKAFF.

This chain connects TRBV18 to TRBJ1-5, with unresolved D. Trimming shortened V by 3 bases and J by 7 bases, and 10 bases separated the two germline ends. The CDR3 extends over 13 amino acids. CDR1 is KGHSH, CDR2 LQKENI, per germline. CDR3 DNA sequence: TGTGCCAGCTCACCGGGCCCTCGGCAGCCCCAGCATTTT. Protein: CASSPGPRQPQHF.

This rearrangement joins TRBV7-2 to TRBJ2-5; no firm D call. The ends were cut back, 0 bases at V and 11 bases at J, with 13 bases in the middle. CDR3 size: 13 residues. The V gene's germline CDR1 is SGHTA and CDR2 FQGNSA. The CDR3 DNA is TGTGCCAGCAGCTTAGCGCCTGGAGTGGGGCAGTACTTC. Translation: CASSLAPGVGQYF.

The rearrangement joins TRBV10-1 to TRBJ2-1, with D perhaps being TRBD1 or TRBD2 (5 bases each). CDR1 and CDR2 from the germline V gene are WNHNN and SYGVQD (reference sequence). The germline V and J ends were trimmed by 5 bases and 0 bases, with 14 bases remaining between them. The CDR3 length is 16 residues. CDR3 loop: CASSRGSEPSYNEQFF. As DNA, the CDR3 is TGCGCCAGCAGTCGGGGCTCCGAGCCCTCCTACAATGAGCAGTTCTTC.

The CDR3 sequence is CASSSPGRPDTQYF. In DNA, the CDR3 is TGTGCCAGCAGCTCCCCGGGGAGGCCAGATACGCAGTATTTT. The V gene is TRBV7-9, the J gene TRBJ2-3, with D maybe TRBD2 (6 bases). V lost 4 bases to trimming and J lost 4 bases, with 12 bases between them. Germline CDR1 is SEHNR and CDR2 is FQNEAQ (reference sequence). The CDR3 is 14 residues long.

J is TRBJ1-5 and V is TRBV5-6; D is uncertain. The germline V gene has CDR1 SGHDT and CDR2 YYEEEE. The CDR3 has 15 residues. The V end lost 2 bases, the J end lost 5 bases, and 14 bases lay between the germline ends. This chain's CDR3 is CASSLGLGVYQPQHF. The CDR3 coding sequence is TGTGCCAGCAGCTTAGGTTTGGGTGTCTATCAGCCCCAGCATTTT. The full variable domain, completed using reference TRBV5-6 and TRBJ1-5, is DAGVTQSPTHLIKTRGQQVTLRCSPKSGHDTVSWYQQALGQGPQFIFQYYEEEERQRGNFPDRFSGHQFPNYSSELNVNALLLGDSALYLCASSLGLGVYQPQHFGDGTRLSIL.

Within the sample, this clonotype is medium-sized. The genes are TRBV15 and TRBJ2-3, with TRBD2 identical over 7 bases. The CDR3 spans 15 residues. In germline, CDR1 is LNHNV, CDR2 YYDKDF (reference sequence). Trimming took 3 bases from V and 0 from J; bases not matched to a gene: 3. The CDR3, as DNA: TGTGCCACCAGCAGTCGTAGCGGGAGCACAGATACGCAGTATTTT. Translating it yields CATSSRSGSTDTQYF.

The chain uses TRBV15 and TRBJ2-1; TRBD2 agrees at 8 bases. CDR1 and CDR2 from the germline V gene are LNHNV and YYDKDF (reference sequence). The CDR3 has 16 residues. Unmatched junction bases numbered 11, after V lost 0 bases and J lost 10 bases. The DNA for the CDR3 is TGTGCCACCAGCAGAGATCGGGGGGGTTCGTTGGAGGAGCAGTTCTTC. It encodes CATSRDRGGSLEEQFF.

Only a few counts were recorded for this clonotype. The chain recombines TRBV13 with TRBJ2-2; weak D call: TRBD2 (5 bases). The CDR3 sequence is 15 residues long. V lost 5 bases, J lost 2 bases, and 12 bases lay in between. Germline loops: CDR1 PRHDT, CDR2 FYEKMQ (reference sequence). This chain's CDR3 is CASSHRGLNTGELFF. CDR3 DNA sequence: TGTGCCAGCAGCCACCGAGGGCTAAACACCGGGGAGCTGTTTTTT.

The rearrangement links TRBV19 to TRBJ1-2, with 7 bases aligning to TRBD1. From germline, CDR1 is LNHDA and CDR2 SQIVND (reference sequence). There are 14 residues in the CDR3. Losses at the gene ends were 4 bases for V and 5 bases for J; bases not matched to a gene: 7. In nucleotides, the CDR3 is TGTGCCAGTAGTACCCGGGACAGAGATTATGGCTACACCTTC. It is translated as CASSTRDRDYGYTF.